Listed here is a single TCR beta chain. The entry originates in a study of patients and donors after allogeneic stem cell transplantation. TCRdb processed the RT-PCR reads anew with MiXCR; each CDR3 protein has one entry. Of 70,000 to 95,000 distinct CDR3 sequences in the sample, about 5% were seen once. Germline CDR1 SGHNT, CDR2 YYREEE (reference sequence). The V gene end was trimmed by 6 bases and the J gene end by 2 bases; junction bases not matched to a gene: 4. The CDR3 contains 13 residues. The chain is built from TRBV5-4 and TRBJ1-2; the match to TRBD1 covers 7 bases. This sequence was found in a human donor who was either an allogeneic HSCT recipient or a stem cell or donor lymphocyte infusion donor (not recorded which). It is not recorded whose cells these are; they may come from a transplant donor. Sequencing was performed on blood, either unsorted or a sorted T cell fraction (not recorded which). CDR3 bases: TGTGCCAGCACCGTGACAGGGAACTATGGCTACACCTTC. Its translation is CASTVTGNYGYTF.